The rows below give T cell receptor beta chains drawn from one sample of a study of T cell responses to AZD1222 COVID-19 vaccine. Clones were sequenced by immunoSEQ multiplex PCR, and TCRdb holds only the in-frame ones, with some missing. The sample has over 120,000 clones; 70% to 90% are singletons. Source: peripheral blood, taken 28 days after the second AZD1222 dose. The receptors here all came from an adult who received the AZD1222 COVID-19 vaccine. The CDR3 runs from the conserved cysteine through the conserved F or W. A D gene is named only where the DNA matches it firmly. Only part of the rows carry a size: once, few, many, or a class if the clone is expanded.

clone_size: once
d_call: NA
j_call: TRBJ1-3
v_call: TRBV5-1
cdr3_aa: CASSPTLASSGNTIYF
cdr3_nt: TGCGCCAGCAGCCCTACCCTCGCGAGCTCTGGAAACACCATATATTTT

clone_size: NA
d_call: TRBD1
j_call: TRBJ1-6
v_call: TRBV9
cdr3_aa: CASSRQGNPYNSPLHF
cdr3_nt: TGTGCCAGCAGCCGACAGGGAAATCCGTATAATTCACCCCTCCACTTT

clone_size: NA
d_call: NA
j_call: TRBJ1-1
v_call: TRBV6-6
cdr3_aa: CASSRRGAGMNTEAFF
cdr3_nt: TGTGCCAGCAGTCGTCGTGGGGCGGGAATGAACACTGAAGCTTTCTTT

clone_size: NA
d_call: NA
j_call: TRBJ2-5
v_call: TRBV6-5
cdr3_aa: CASRRGRQETQYF
cdr3_nt: TGTGCCAGCAGGAGGGGCCGACAAGAGACCCAGTACTTC

clone_size: NA
d_call: NA
j_call: TRBJ1-2
v_call: TRBV30
cdr3_aa: CAWSRVRTANYGYTF
cdr3_nt: TGTGCCTGGAGTAGGGTTCGGACAGCCAACTATGGCTACACCTTC

clone_size: once
d_call: NA
j_call: TRBJ1-5
v_call: TRBV18
cdr3_aa: CASSPHGQSSPFNQPQHF
cdr3_nt: TGTGCCAGCTCACCACACGGACAGTCATCCCCATTCAATCAGCCCCAGCATTTT

clone_size: few
d_call: TRBD1
j_call: TRBJ1-1
v_call: TRBV19
cdr3_aa: CASSIGDRGFETEAFF
cdr3_nt: TGTGCCAGTAGTATAGGGGACAGGGGGTTTGAAACTGAAGCTTTCTTT

clone_size: NA
d_call: TRBD2
j_call: TRBJ2-1
v_call: TRBV3-1/TRBV3-2
cdr3_aa: CASSRAGGGNEQFF
cdr3_nt: TGTGCCAGCAGCCGAGCGGGAGGTGGAAATGAGCAGTTCTTC

clone_size: NA
d_call: NA
j_call: TRBJ1-2
v_call: TRBV2
cdr3_aa: CASSEGGAPNYGYTF
cdr3_nt: TGTGCCAGCAGTGAAGGGGGGGCTCCTAACTATGGCTACACCTTC

clone_size: once
d_call: NA
j_call: TRBJ2-7
v_call: TRBV3-1/TRBV3-2
cdr3_aa: CASSHSYTSGEQYF
cdr3_nt: TGTGCCAGCAGCCACAGCTACACTTCAGGGGAGCAGTACTTC

clone_size: NA
d_call: TRBD2
j_call: TRBJ2-5
v_call: TRBV6-1
cdr3_aa: CASSEGWGGTETQYF
cdr3_nt: TGTGCCAGCAGTGAAGGTTGGGGAGGGACGGAGACCCAGTACTTC

clone_size: NA
d_call: NA
j_call: TRBJ2-7
v_call: TRBV11-2
cdr3_aa: CASSLTYEQYF
cdr3_nt: TGTGCCAGCAGCTTAACCTACGAGCAGTACTTC

clone_size: NA
d_call: NA
j_call: TRBJ2-5
v_call: TRBV18
cdr3_aa: CASSPSVGQETQYF
cdr3_nt: TGTGCCAGCTCACCGAGTGTGGGACAAGAGACCCAGTACTTC

clone_size: NA
d_call: NA
j_call: TRBJ1-3
v_call: TRBV7-4
cdr3_aa: CASSFYRTGNTIYF
cdr3_nt: TGTGCCAGCAGCTTCTACCGGACAGGAAACACCATATATTTT

clone_size: NA
d_call: TRBD1
j_call: TRBJ2-4
v_call: TRBV6-5
cdr3_aa: CASSLDRGGNIQYF
cdr3_nt: TGTGCCAGCAGCCTGGACAGGGGGGGAAACATTCAGTACTTC

clone_size: NA
d_call: TRBD2
j_call: TRBJ2-3
v_call: TRBV7-2
cdr3_aa: CASSSQSSGASTDTQYF
cdr3_nt: TGTGCCAGCAGCTCTCAGAGTAGCGGGGCTAGCACAGATACGCAGTATTTT

clone_size: NA
d_call: NA
j_call: TRBJ1-2
v_call: TRBV9
cdr3_aa: CASSVEDLPYGYTF
cdr3_nt: TGTGCCAGCAGCGTAGAGGACCTCCCCTATGGCTACACCTTC

clone_size: NA
d_call: NA
j_call: TRBJ2-7
v_call: TRBV18
cdr3_aa: CASSQSGEEQYF
cdr3_nt: TGTGCCAGCTCTCAAAGTGGGGAGGAGCAGTACTTC

clone_size: once
d_call: TRBD1
j_call: TRBJ2-7
v_call: TRBV11-2
cdr3_aa: CASSLEPGTGGFEQYF
cdr3_nt: TGTGCCAGCAGCTTAGAACCCGGGACAGGGGGATTCGAGCAGTACTTC

clone_size: few
d_call: NA
j_call: TRBJ2-1
v_call: TRBV30
cdr3_aa: CAWSALGGSYNEQFF
cdr3_nt: TGTGCCTGGAGTGCCCTCGGGGGCTCCTACAATGAGCAGTTCTTC

clone_size: NA
d_call: NA
j_call: TRBJ1-1
v_call: TRBV21-1
cdr3_aa: CASSKANAGTGGGLGTEAFF
cdr3_nt: TGTGCCAGCAGCAAAGCCAACGCCGGGACAGGGGGAGGGCTGGGCACTGAAGCTTTCTTT

clone_size: NA
d_call: NA
j_call: TRBJ2-3
v_call: TRBV6-2/TRBV6-3
cdr3_aa: CASSLPDTQYF
cdr3_nt: TGTGCCAGCAGTCTGCCGGATACGCAGTATTTT

clone_size: NA
d_call: NA
j_call: TRBJ1-5
v_call: TRBV19
cdr3_aa: CASSIAGGGNQPQHF
cdr3_nt: TGTGCCAGTAGTATTGCGGGGGGGGGCAATCAGCCCCAGCATTTT

clone_size: few
d_call: TRBD2
j_call: TRBJ2-1
v_call: TRBV7-6
cdr3_aa: CASSLPPGGNNEQFF
cdr3_nt: TGTGCCAGCAGCCTACCGCCGGGGGGGAACAATGAGCAGTTCTTC

clone_size: NA
d_call: TRBD2
j_call: TRBJ2-3
v_call: TRBV5-1
cdr3_aa: CASSSGASGGGADTQYF
cdr3_nt: TGCGCCAGCAGCAGTGGGGCTAGCGGGGGTGGTGCGGATACGCAGTATTTT

clone_size: NA
d_call: TRBD1
j_call: TRBJ2-6
v_call: TRBV19
cdr3_aa: CASTQRQGRLGANVLTF
cdr3_nt: TGTGCCAGTACCCAAAGACAGGGACGGTTGGGGGCCAACGTCCTGACTTTC

clone_size: NA
d_call: NA
j_call: TRBJ2-7
v_call: TRBV6-5
cdr3_aa: CASRGLGGSYEQYF
cdr3_nt: TGTGCCAGCAGAGGCCTAGGGGGGAGCTACGAGCAGTACTTC

clone_size: NA
d_call: NA
j_call: TRBJ1-1
v_call: TRBV15
cdr3_aa: CATSTSVGTEAFF
cdr3_nt: TGTGCCACCAGCACCTCAGTTGGCACTGAAGCTTTCTTT

clone_size: once
d_call: NA
j_call: TRBJ1-2
v_call: TRBV3-1/TRBV3-2
cdr3_aa: CASSFNSGADRNGYTF
cdr3_nt: TGTGCCAGCAGCTTCAACTCCGGGGCGGACCGAAATGGCTACACCTTC

clone_size: NA
d_call: NA
j_call: TRBJ2-2
v_call: TRBV9
cdr3_aa: CASSPRQGLTGELFF
cdr3_nt: TGTGCCAGCAGCCCGAGACAGGGACTCACCGGGGAGCTGTTTTTT

clone_size: NA
d_call: TRBD2
j_call: TRBJ2-3
v_call: TRBV6-5
cdr3_aa: CASKPGLAPDTQYF
cdr3_nt: TGTGCCAGCAAGCCGGGACTAGCTCCAGATACGCAGTATTTT

clone_size: NA
d_call: NA
j_call: TRBJ2-2
v_call: TRBV15
cdr3_aa: CATSRDQVNTGELFF
cdr3_nt: TGTGCCACCAGCAGAGATCAGGTTAACACCGGGGAGCTGTTTTTT

clone_size: few
d_call: NA
j_call: TRBJ1-1
v_call: TRBV10-3
cdr3_aa: CAISEDKNTEAFF
cdr3_nt: TGTGCCATCAGTGAGGACAAGAACACTGAAGCTTTCTTT

clone_size: NA
d_call: NA
j_call: TRBJ1-1
v_call: TRBV9
cdr3_aa: CASSPAGAEAFF
cdr3_nt: TGTGCCAGCAGCCCGGCAGGGGCTGAAGCTTTCTTT

clone_size: NA
d_call: NA
j_call: TRBJ1-1
v_call: TRBV6-5
cdr3_aa: CASSYSLRREAFF
cdr3_nt: TGTGCCAGCAGTTACTCGCTCAGGCGTGAAGCTTTCTTT

clone_size: NA
d_call: TRBD1
j_call: TRBJ1-2
v_call: TRBV19
cdr3_aa: CASSQQGANYGYTF
cdr3_nt: TGTGCCAGTAGCCAACAGGGGGCTAACTATGGCTACACCTTC

clone_size: NA
d_call: NA
j_call: TRBJ1-5
v_call: TRBV15
cdr3_aa: CATSDRRGVGPQHF
cdr3_nt: TGTGCCACCAGCGACCGAAGGGGGGTAGGGCCCCAGCATTTT

clone_size: once
d_call: NA
j_call: TRBJ2-7
v_call: TRBV20-1
cdr3_aa: CSTQVSYEQYF
cdr3_nt: TGCAGTACACAGGTTTCCTACGAGCAGTACTTC

clone_size: NA
d_call: TRBD1
j_call: TRBJ1-2
v_call: TRBV6-5
cdr3_aa: CASTISTGGYGYTF
cdr3_nt: TGTGCCAGCACCATTTCTACAGGGGGCTATGGCTACACCTTC

clone_size: NA
d_call: NA
j_call: TRBJ2-7
v_call: TRBV5-5
cdr3_aa: CASSLTRNEQYF
cdr3_nt: TGTGCCAGCAGCTTGACCCGCAACGAGCAGTACTTC

clone_size: NA
d_call: TRBD2
j_call: TRBJ2-7
v_call: TRBV11-2
cdr3_aa: CASSLDPGGVRYEQYF
cdr3_nt: TGTGCCAGCAGCTTAGACCCGGGGGGGGTCCGCTACGAGCAGTACTTC

clone_size: NA
d_call: TRBD1
j_call: TRBJ2-4
v_call: TRBV24-1
cdr3_aa: CATSDRDSKAKNIQYF
cdr3_nt: TGTGCCACCAGTGACCGGGACAGCAAAGCCAAAAACATTCAGTACTTC

clone_size: few
d_call: TRBD2
j_call: TRBJ2-7
v_call: TRBV6-1
cdr3_aa: CASSEARPGLGYEQYF
cdr3_nt: TGTGCCAGCAGTGAAGCCCGGCCGGGACTAGGGTACGAGCAGTACTTC

clone_size: NA
d_call: NA
j_call: TRBJ1-2
v_call: TRBV19
cdr3_aa: CASTIGRSPNYGYTF
cdr3_nt: TGTGCCAGTACCATAGGACGATCCCCTAACTATGGCTACACCTTC

clone_size: NA
d_call: NA
j_call: TRBJ1-1
v_call: TRBV7-9
cdr3_aa: CASRGNTEAFF
cdr3_nt: TGTGCCAGCAGGGGGAACACTGAAGCTTTCTTT

clone_size: NA
d_call: NA
j_call: TRBJ2-1
v_call: TRBV18
cdr3_aa: CASSPANYNEQFF
cdr3_nt: TGTGCCAGCTCACCTGCGAACTACAATGAGCAGTTCTTC

clone_size: NA
d_call: TRBD2
j_call: TRBJ2-5
v_call: TRBV27
cdr3_aa: CASSFVTSVRETQYF
cdr3_nt: TGTGCCAGCAGTTTTGTGACTAGCGTCCGGGAGACCCAGTACTTC

clone_size: NA
d_call: TRBD1
j_call: TRBJ2-4
v_call: TRBV7-8
cdr3_aa: CASSLLGTGGLGAKNIQYF
cdr3_nt: TGTGCCAGCAGCTTACTCGGGACAGGGGGTTTGGGGGCCAAAAACATTCAGTACTTC

clone_size: few
d_call: TRBD2
j_call: TRBJ2-5
v_call: TRBV5-6
cdr3_aa: CASIRSGGYQETQYF
cdr3_nt: TGTGCCAGCATTAGATCCGGGGGGTACCAAGAGACCCAGTACTTC

clone_size: few
d_call: TRBD1
j_call: TRBJ1-6
v_call: TRBV5-4
cdr3_aa: CASSLGDRGNSPLHF
cdr3_nt: TGTGCCAGCAGCTTGGGGGACAGGGGAAATTCACCCCTCCACTTT

clone_size: NA
d_call: NA
j_call: TRBJ2-1
v_call: TRBV7-2
cdr3_aa: CASSLARQQTEQFF
cdr3_nt: TGTGCCAGCAGCTTGGCCCGTCAGCAAACTGAGCAGTTCTTC

clone_size: NA
d_call: NA
j_call: TRBJ1-4
v_call: TRBV15
cdr3_aa: CATSGGGSLNEKLFF
cdr3_nt: TGTGCCACCAGCGGGGGCGGCAGTCTTAATGAAAAACTGTTTTTT

clone_size: once
d_call: TRBD1
j_call: TRBJ1-5
v_call: TRBV2
cdr3_aa: CALGGGGQPQHF
cdr3_nt: TGTGCCCTAGGGGGCGGCGGTCAGCCCCAGCATTTT

clone_size: NA
d_call: NA
j_call: TRBJ1-3
v_call: TRBV18
cdr3_aa: CASSPRGGRVPSSGNTIYF
cdr3_nt: TGTGCCAGCTCACCACGTGGGGGCAGGGTGCCCAGCTCTGGAAACACCATATATTTT

clone_size: NA
d_call: NA
j_call: TRBJ1-1
v_call: TRBV30
cdr3_aa: CAWGGAVTEAFF
cdr3_nt: TGTGCCTGGGGTGGGGCCGTCACTGAAGCTTTCTTT

clone_size: once
d_call: NA
j_call: TRBJ2-5
v_call: TRBV21-1
cdr3_aa: CASSKVRGKYQTQYF
cdr3_nt: TGTGCCAGCAGCAAAGTTAGGGGCAAGTACCAGACCCAGTACTTC

clone_size: NA
d_call: NA
j_call: TRBJ1-5
v_call: TRBV30
cdr3_aa: CAWSTTTNQPQHF
cdr3_nt: TGTGCCTGGAGTACGACTACCAATCAGCCCCAGCATTTT

clone_size: few
d_call: NA
j_call: TRBJ1-2
v_call: TRBV5-6
cdr3_aa: CASSAPGAYYGYTF
cdr3_nt: TGTGCCAGCAGCGCCCCCGGGGCTTACTATGGCTACACCTTC

clone_size: NA
d_call: NA
j_call: TRBJ2-3
v_call: TRBV10-3
cdr3_aa: CAISGRAGTDTQYF
cdr3_nt: TGTGCCATCAGTGGCCGGGCAGGCACAGATACGCAGTATTTT

clone_size: NA
d_call: NA
j_call: TRBJ2-3
v_call: TRBV6-5
cdr3_aa: CASSYPPVEQYF
cdr3_nt: TGTGCCAGCAGTTACCCCCCGGTAGAACAGTATTTT